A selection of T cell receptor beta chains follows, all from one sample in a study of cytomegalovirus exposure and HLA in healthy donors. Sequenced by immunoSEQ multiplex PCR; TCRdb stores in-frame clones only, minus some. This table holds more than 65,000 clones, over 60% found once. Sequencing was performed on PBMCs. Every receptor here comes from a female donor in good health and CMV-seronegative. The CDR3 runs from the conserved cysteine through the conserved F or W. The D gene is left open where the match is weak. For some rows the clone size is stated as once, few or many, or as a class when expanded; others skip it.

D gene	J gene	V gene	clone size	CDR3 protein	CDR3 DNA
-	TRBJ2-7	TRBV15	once	CATSRALSYEQYF	TGTGCCACCAGCAGAGCTCTATCCTACGAGCAGTACTTC
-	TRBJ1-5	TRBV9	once	CASSVDFRQPQHF	TGTGCCAGCAGCGTAGATTTTCGGCAGCCCCAGCATTTT
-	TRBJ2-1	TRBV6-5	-	CASSFRGAPNEQFF	TGTGCCAGCAGTTTCAGGGGGGCCCCAAATGAGCAGTTCTTC
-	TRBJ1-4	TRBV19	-	CASSMTEATNEKLFF	TGTGCCAGTAGTATGACAGAAGCAACTAATGAAAAACTGTTTTTT
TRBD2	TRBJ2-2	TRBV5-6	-	CASSRKRENTGELFF	TGTGCCAGCAGCAGGAAGCGGGAGAACACCGGGGAGCTGTTTTTT
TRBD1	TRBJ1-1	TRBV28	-	CASSPTGVAEAFF	TGTGCCAGCAGTCCTACAGGGGTCGCTGAAGCTTTCTTT
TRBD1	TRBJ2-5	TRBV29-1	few	CSVVDRGDQETQYF	TGCAGCGTTGTTGACAGGGGCGACCAAGAGACCCAGTACTTC
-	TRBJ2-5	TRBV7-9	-	CASSLGDWLYQETQYF	TGTGCCAGCAGCTTAGGGGACTGGCTATATCAAGAGACCCAGTACTTC
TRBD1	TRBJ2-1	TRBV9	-	CASAVQGASYNEQFF	TGTGCCAGCGCCGTGCAGGGGGCCTCCTACAATGAGCAGTTCTTC
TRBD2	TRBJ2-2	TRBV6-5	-	CASRREIYTGELFF	TGTGCCAGCAGGCGGGAGATTTACACCGGGGAGCTGTTTTTT
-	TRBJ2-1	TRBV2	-	CASGADSGVKFF	TGTGCCAGCGGGGCAGACTCGGGAGTTAAGTTCTTC
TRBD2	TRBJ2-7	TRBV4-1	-	CASSRTSGTPPGEQYF	TGCGCCAGCAGTCGGACTAGCGGGACCCCCCCGGGCGAGCAGTACTTC
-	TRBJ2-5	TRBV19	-	CASSEGGTIQETQYF	TGTGCCAGTAGTGAGGGGGGGACAATACAAGAGACCCAGTACTTC
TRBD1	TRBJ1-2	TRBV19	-	CASIEGALNDYGYTF	TGTGCCAGTATAGAGGGGGCGCTGAACGACTATGGCTACACCTTC
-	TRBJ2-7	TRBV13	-	CASSLGTGIYEQYF	TGTGCCAGCAGCTTAGGGACAGGTATCTACGAGCAGTACTTC
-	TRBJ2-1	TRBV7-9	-	CASIETLASYNEQFF	TGTGCCAGCATCGAAACACTAGCCTCCTACAATGAGCAGTTCTTC
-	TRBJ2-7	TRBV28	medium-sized	CASSLSGGRSYEQYF	TGTGCCAGCAGTTTATCAGGGGGGAGATCCTACGAGCAGTACTTC
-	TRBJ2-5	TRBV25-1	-	CASSDAGRRYQETQYF	TGTGCCAGCAGTGATGCAGGGCGACGGTACCAAGAGACCCAGTACTTC
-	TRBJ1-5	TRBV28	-	CASSSTSPAQHF	TGTGCCAGCAGTTCGACATCTCCGGCCCAGCATTTT
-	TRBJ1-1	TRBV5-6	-	CASSLGGRVNTEAFF	TGTGCCAGCAGCTTGGGTGGCAGGGTGAACACTGAAGCTTTCTTT
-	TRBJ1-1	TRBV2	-	CATSTQGMNTEAFF	TGTGCCACCTCAACGCAGGGTATGAACACTGAAGCTTTCTTT
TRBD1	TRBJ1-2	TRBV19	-	CASSPVQGNYGYTF	TGTGCCAGTAGCCCCGTACAGGGGAACTATGGCTACACCTTC
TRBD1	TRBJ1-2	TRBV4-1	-	CASSQVRGQNYGYTF	TGCGCCAGCAGCCAAGTCCGGGGACAGAACTATGGCTACACCTTC
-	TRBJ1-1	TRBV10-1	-	CASSESTGTGGTEAFF	TGCGCCAGCAGTGAGTCCACAGGGACCGGCGGCACTGAAGCTTTCTTT
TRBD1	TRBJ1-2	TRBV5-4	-	CASSLDDRENSYTF	TGTGCCAGCAGCTTGGATGACAGGGAGAATAGCTACACCTTC
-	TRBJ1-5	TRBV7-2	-	CASSLVGAGSNQPQHF	TGTGCCAGCAGCTTAGTAGGAGCTGGGAGCAATCAGCCCCAGCATTTT
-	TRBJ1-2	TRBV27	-	CASSLARGEGYTF	TGTGCCAGCAGTTTGGCCAGGGGCGAGGGCTACACCTTC
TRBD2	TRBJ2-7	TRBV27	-	CASSLGLAGGRNEQYF	TGTGCCAGCAGTCTTGGACTAGCGGGGGGCAGGAACGAGCAGTACTTC
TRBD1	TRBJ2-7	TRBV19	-	CASSNRGLYEQYF	TGTGCCAGTAGTAACAGGGGGCTCTACGAGCAGTACTTC
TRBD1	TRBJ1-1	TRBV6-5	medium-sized	CASRRTGSEAFF	TGTGCCAGCAGAAGGACAGGGTCGGAAGCTTTCTTT
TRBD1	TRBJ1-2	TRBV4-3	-	CASSQAQGGSYGYTF	TGCGCCAGCAGCCAAGCTCAGGGGGGTTCCTATGGCTACACCTTC
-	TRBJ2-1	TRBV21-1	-	CASTDRTGVREQFF	TGTGCCAGCACCGATCGGACAGGGGTACGTGAGCAGTTCTTC
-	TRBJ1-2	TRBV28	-	CASSSNYGYTF	TGTGCCAGCAGTTCAAACTATGGCTACACCTTC
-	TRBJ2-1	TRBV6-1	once	CAITTDSYNEQFF	TGTGCCATCACGACTGACTCCTACAATGAGCAGTTCTTC
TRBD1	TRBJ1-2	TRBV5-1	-	CASSLEDREGYGYTF	TGCGCCAGCAGCTTGGAAGACAGGGAAGGCTATGGCTACACCTTC
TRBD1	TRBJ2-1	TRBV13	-	CASSLVGTGPLNEQFF	TGTGCCAGCAGCTTAGTGGGGACAGGGCCTTTGAATGAGCAGTTCTTC
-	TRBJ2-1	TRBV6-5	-	CASGGGALNEQFF	TGTGCCAGCGGTGGGGGGGCGTTAAATGAGCAGTTCTTC
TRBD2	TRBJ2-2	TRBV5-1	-	CASSSGTSGYTGELFF	TGCGCCAGCAGCAGCGGGACTAGCGGATACACCGGGGAGCTGTTTTTT
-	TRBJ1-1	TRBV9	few	CASRAVNTEAFF	TGTGCCAGCAGGGCAGTGAACACTGAAGCTTTCTTT
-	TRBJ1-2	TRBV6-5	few	CASSYGGLGYGYTF	TGTGCCAGCAGTTACGGGGGCCTAGGCTATGGCTACACCTTC
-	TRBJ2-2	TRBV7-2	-	CASRPGLTGELFF	TGTGCCAGCAGGCCTGGGCTGACCGGGGAGCTGTTTTTT
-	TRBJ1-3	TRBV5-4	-	CASSLDSRYSGNTIYF	TGTGCCAGCAGCTTGGACAGTCGATACTCTGGAAACACCATATATTTT
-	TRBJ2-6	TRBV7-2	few	CASSRGPGGPQGANVLTF	TGTGCCAGCAGCCGTGGTCCCGGCGGTCCGCAAGGGGCCAACGTCCTGACTTTC
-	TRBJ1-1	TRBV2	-	CASSDRQGGNTEAFF	TGTGCCAGCAGTGACAGGCAGGGAGGGAACACTGAAGCTTTCTTT
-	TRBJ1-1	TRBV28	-	CASSSDRPLGAFF	TGTGCCAGCAGCTCAGACAGGCCGCTGGGAGCTTTCTTT
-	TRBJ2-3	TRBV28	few	CASSPPPGNTQYF	TGTGCCAGCAGTCCCCCTCCCGGGAATACGCAGTATTTT
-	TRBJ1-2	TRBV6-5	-	CASKRSAHYGYTF	TGTGCCAGCAAACGGAGCGCTCACTATGGCTACACCTTC
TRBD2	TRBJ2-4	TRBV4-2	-	CASSQASGGANIQYF	TGTGCCAGCAGCCAAGCTAGCGGGGGGGCCAACATTCAGTACTTC
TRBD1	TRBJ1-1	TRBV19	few	CASSMAQGTMNTEAFF	TGTGCCAGTAGTATGGCACAGGGGACCATGAACACTGAAGCTTTCTTT
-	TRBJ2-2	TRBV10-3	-	CAINRAEIANTGELFF	TGTGCCATCAACCGCGCGGAGATAGCGAACACCGGGGAGCTGTTTTTT
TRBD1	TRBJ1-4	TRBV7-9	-	CASSLPVDRGRSEKLFF	TGTGCCAGCAGCCTACCAGTAGACAGGGGGCGTAGTGAAAAACTGTTTTTT
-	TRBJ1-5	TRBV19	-	CASSNQRGQPQHF	TGTGCCAGTAGTAATCAACGGGGTCAGCCCCAGCATTTT
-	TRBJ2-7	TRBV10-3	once	CAISETVYEQYF	TGTGCCATCAGTGAAACTGTGTACGAGCAGTACTTC
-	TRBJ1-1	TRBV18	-	CASSPAGATEAFF	TGTGCCAGCTCACCAGCGGGGGCAACTGAAGCTTTCTTT
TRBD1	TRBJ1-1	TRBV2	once	CASRQGHMNTEAFF	TGTGCCAGCAGACAGGGGCACATGAACACTGAAGCTTTCTTT
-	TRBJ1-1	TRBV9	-	CASSVEIGTEAFF	TGTGCCAGCAGCGTAGAAATCGGGACTGAAGCTTTCTTT
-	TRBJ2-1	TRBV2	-	CASRGQSLDEQFF	TGTGCCAGCAGGGGCCAGTCTCTGGATGAGCAGTTCTTC
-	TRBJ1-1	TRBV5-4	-	CASSLDLARTSTEAFF	TGTGCCAGCAGCTTGGATTTGGCCAGGACATCCACTGAAGCTTTCTTT
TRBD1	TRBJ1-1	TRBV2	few	CASSQDRASTEAFF	TGTGCCAGCAGTCAGGACAGGGCATCCACTGAAGCTTTCTTT
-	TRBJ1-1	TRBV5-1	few	CASSPREQGNTEAFF	TGCGCCAGCAGCCCCCGGGAGCAGGGGAACACTGAAGCTTTCTTT